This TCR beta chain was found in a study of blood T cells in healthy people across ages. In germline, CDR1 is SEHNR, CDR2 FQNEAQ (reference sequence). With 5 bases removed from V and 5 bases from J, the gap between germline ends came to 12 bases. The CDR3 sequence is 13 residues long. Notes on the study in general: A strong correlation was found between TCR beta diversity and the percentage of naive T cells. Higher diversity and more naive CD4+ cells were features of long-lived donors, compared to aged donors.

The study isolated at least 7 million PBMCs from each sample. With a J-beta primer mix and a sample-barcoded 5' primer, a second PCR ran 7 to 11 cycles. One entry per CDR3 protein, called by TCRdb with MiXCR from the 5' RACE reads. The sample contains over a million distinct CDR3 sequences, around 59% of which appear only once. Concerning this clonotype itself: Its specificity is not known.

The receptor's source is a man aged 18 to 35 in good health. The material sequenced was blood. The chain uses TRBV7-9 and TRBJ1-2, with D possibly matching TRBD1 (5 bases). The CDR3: CASSDDSYYGYTF. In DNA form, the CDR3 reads TGTGCCAGCAGCGACGACAGTTATTATGGCTACACCTTC. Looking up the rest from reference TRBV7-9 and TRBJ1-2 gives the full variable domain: DTGVSQNPRHKITKRGQNVTFRCDPISEHNRLYWYRQTLGQGPEFLTYFQNEAQLEKSRLLSDRFSAERPKGSFSTLEIQRTEQGDSAMYLCASSDDSYYGYTFGSGTRLTVV.